This T cell receptor (beta chain) appears in the sequencing data of a study of Ad26.COV2.S vaccination and SARS-CoV-2 variants. About the research overall: Intramuscular Ad26.COV2.S doses were given once or twice, 56 days apart.

The repertoire was sequenced with immunoSEQ multiplex PCR; TCRdb's copy has only in-frame clones and lacks some. The sample has about 350,000 clones; around 87% are singletons. The V gene's germline CDR1 is SGDLS and CDR2 YYNGEE. The CDR3 extends over 17 amino acids. J lost 0 bases, V lost 4 bases, and 11 bases had no gene match. Treatment described: some 20 received Ad26.COV2.S at low or high dose, single or two shots; about 5 received placebo; per-sample allocation not given. Sampling was done on day 63 after the first vaccine or placebo injection. This sample comprised peripheral blood, obtained in a trial of Ad26.COV2.S vaccine versus placebo. The chain links TRBV9 to TRBJ1-2, with TRBD1 matching 8 bases. The sequence came from a person aged 18-65 years who received the Ad26.COV2.S COVID-19 vaccine or a placebo. CDR3 bases: TGTGCCAGCAGCCTTGGAGACAGGGGCGCAGCTAACTATGGCTACACCTTC. Protein sequence: CASSLGDRGAANYGYTF.